The sequence of this T cell receptor (beta chain) was determined in a study of STAT5B mutations in CD4+ large granular lymphocyte leukemia. Study-wide findings and caveats: Higher CD4+ than CD8+ T-LGLL clonality might reflect small sample size. About 24% of private leukemic clonotypes occurred rarely in other patients' non-leukemic repertoires.

Produced via immunoSEQ multiplex PCR; TCRdb's table is partial and in-frame only. The data contain some 51,000 clones, 84% of them singletons. As regards this clone: Its antigen is as yet unknown.

Per the germline V gene, CDR1 is SGHTA and CDR2 is FQGTGA. The length of the CDR3 is 13 residues. Trimming removed 5 bases at V and 1 base at J, with 8 bases between. This TCR derives from a human donor in good health. The chain is built from TRBV7-3 and TRBJ1-1; tentative D call: TRBD1 (5 bases). What was sequenced was CD4+ T cells from blood buffy coats. The CDR3 region is CASSGQANTEAFF. DNA for the CDR3: TGTGCCAGCAGCGGACAAGCGAACACTGAAGCTTTCTTT.